The sequence of this T cell receptor (beta chain) was determined in a study of CD8 T cells in ankylosing spondylitis. Study observations and caveats: Previously reported in reactive arthritis synovial fluid and blood were some of the motif variants. In ankylosing spondylitis blood, a motif of roughly eight highly homologous TCR beta variants appeared characteristic. Researchers reportedly found disease-linked clones significantly enriched in matched ankylosing spondylitis synovial fluid.

Ten or more counts support this clonotype. Its antigen remains unknown. Germline CDR1 is SGHAT and CDR2 is FQNNGV. Trimming at V came to 5 bases and at J to 2 bases, leaving 11 bases not matched to a gene. The CDR3 runs 18 residues. It was by quantitative 5'-RACE with molecular barcodes that TCR beta libraries were made. Each CDR3 protein is one row after TCRdb ran MiXCR on the 5' RACE reads. This table holds about 510,000 distinct CDR3 sequences, under 5.5% found once. The source material was blood, either unsorted or a sorted T cell fraction (not recorded which). This clonotype was sampled from a male donor with ankylosing spondylitis. The chain joins TRBV11-2 to TRBJ2-5, with 13 bases lining up with TRBD2. This CDR3 is CASSPRRLAGGTQETQYF. CDR3 DNA: TGTGCCAGCAGCCCGAGACGACTAGCGGGGGGTACTCAAGAGACCCAGTACTTC.